This T cell receptor beta chain was retrieved from a study of blood T cell repertoires in COVID-19. Turning to the study itself: PBMCs, B-cell-depleted T cells, or T cells were the source of the cDNA or gDNA that made up the material.

The repertoire was sequenced with immunoSEQ multiplex PCR; TCRdb's copy has only in-frame clones and lacks some. The sample has about 180,000 clones; 80% to 90% are singletons. Individuals drawn from under 30 US areas were roughly 18 to 100 years old. Germline CDR1 reads LNHDA; CDR2 reads SQIVND (reference sequence). V was cut by 5 bases and J by 6 bases, with 14 bases left in between. The CDR3 is 13 residues long. Input material: PBMCs or T cells enriched from blood (not recorded which). The clonotype comes from a woman between 35 and 50 years old with acute COVID-19. This sequence joins TRBV19 and TRBJ2-7, with D maybe TRBD1 (6 bases). The CDR3 here is CASSPLQGREQYF. Written as DNA, the CDR3 is TGTGCCAGTAGTCCCTTACAGGGCCGCGAGCAGTACTTC.